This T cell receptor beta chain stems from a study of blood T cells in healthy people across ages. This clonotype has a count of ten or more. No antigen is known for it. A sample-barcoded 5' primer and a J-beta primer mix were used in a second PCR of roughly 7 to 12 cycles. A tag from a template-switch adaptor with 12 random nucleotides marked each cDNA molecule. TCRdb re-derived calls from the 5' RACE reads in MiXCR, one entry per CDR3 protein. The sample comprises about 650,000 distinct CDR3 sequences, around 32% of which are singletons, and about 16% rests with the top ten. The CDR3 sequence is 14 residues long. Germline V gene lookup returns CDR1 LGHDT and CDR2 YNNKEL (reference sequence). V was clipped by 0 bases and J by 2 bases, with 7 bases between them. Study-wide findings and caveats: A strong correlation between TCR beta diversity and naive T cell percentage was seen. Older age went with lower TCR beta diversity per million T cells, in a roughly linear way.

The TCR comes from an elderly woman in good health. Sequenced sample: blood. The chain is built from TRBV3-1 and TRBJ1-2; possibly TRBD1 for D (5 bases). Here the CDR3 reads CASSQDRQNYGYTF. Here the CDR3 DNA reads TGTGCCAGCAGCCAAGACCGACAGAACTATGGCTACACCTTC.